This T cell receptor beta chain is drawn from a study of shared clonotypes between healthy human individuals. Germline CDR1 is MDHEN and CDR2 is SYDVKM. The length of the CDR3 is 18 residues. J lost 4 bases, V lost 9 bases, and 15 bases had no gene match. Comment on this clone: The antigen is undetermined.

Data came from immunoSEQ multiplex PCR; TCRdb stores just in-frame clones and leaves some out. Among a few million clones listed, approximately 96% were seen once. General study results and limits: Generation of non-shared clonotypes was less probable than generation of clonotypes shared by all four donors.

The sequencing input was naive CD4+ T cells sorted from blood. The subset here: CD45RA+ positively selected. The source is a man aged 18 to 29 in good health. The chain employs TRBV28 and TRBJ2-2; 12 nucleotides match TRBD1. Here the CDR3 reads CASTGGDRGRTGTGELFF. The CDR3 coding sequence is TGTGCCAGTACCGGAGGGGACAGGGGGCGGACGGGCACCGGGGAGCTGTTTTTT.